The 10 T cell receptor beta chains presented below share a single source sample, sequenced in a study of blood T cell repertoires in COVID-19. Here immunoSEQ multiplex PCR was the method, and the copy in TCRdb shows in-frame clones only, minus some. The data hold a few hundred thousand clones, with about four fifths observed a single time. Input material: peripheral blood. These receptors were collected from a woman younger than 45 who had recovered from COVID-19.

The gene calls are TRBV29-1 and TRBJ2-1; TRBD2 matches at 11 bases. Germline V lookup: CDR1 SQVTM, CDR2 ANQGSEA. The CDR3 has 21 amino acids. Trimming at V came to 5 bases and at J to 0 bases, leaving 21 bases not matched to a gene. The CDR3 region is CSVLDRARLAGPSSSYNEQFF. The CDR3 nucleotides read TGCAGCGTTTTGGACAGGGCCCGACTAGCGGGGCCGTCGAGCTCCTACAATGAGCAGTTCTTC.

The chain has TRBV4-2 and TRBJ2-7; D ambiguous. Germline CDR1 reads LGHNA; CDR2 reads YNFKEQ. There are 15 residues in the CDR3. V was shortened by 0 bases and J by 4 bases, with 13 bases between the two germline ends. The CDR3 is CASSQEPTPLYEQYF. As DNA, the CDR3 is TGTGCCAGCAGCCAAGAACCTACCCCACTATACGAGCAGTACTTC.

CDR3 sequence reads: CASIGHPRNYGYTF. The DNA of the CDR3 is TGTGCCAGCATTGGGCACCCCCGGAACTATGGCTACACCTTC. The V gene is TRBV28, the J gene TRBJ1-2, with unresolved D. V gave up 7 bases and J gave up 2 bases, with 14 bases separating them. Germline CDR1 and CDR2: MDHEN and SYDVKM. The CDR3 runs 14 residues.

This rearrangement joins TRBV5-1 to TRBJ1-2, with 9 bases fitting TRBD1. Looked up from germline, CDR1 is SGHRS and CDR2 is YFSETQ. The CDR3 spans 14 residues. V was clipped by 2 bases and J by 7 bases; unmatched bases: 6. The CDR3 spells CASSFTGGAFGYTF. The CDR3 bases are TGCGCCAGCAGCTTTACAGGGGGCGCATTTGGCTACACCTTC.

In DNA form, the CDR3 reads TGTGCCAGCAATGAGGCTAGCGGGAGCAACGAGCAGTACTTC. Translation gives CASNEASGSNEQYF. The genes are TRBV5-4 and TRBJ2-7; 10 positions agree with TRBD2. Looked up from germline, CDR1 is SGHNT and CDR2 is YYREEE (reference sequence). V trimming: 6 bases; J trimming: 5 bases; junction bases outside the gene matches: 8. The CDR3 is made up of 14 amino acids.

Of note for this clone: The sample holds other DNA sequences that translate to the same CDR3. The V call is TRBV7-3, the J call TRBJ2-7, with 7 bases that match TRBD2. The CDR3 is made up of 15 amino acids. Looked up from germline, CDR1 is SGHTA and CDR2 is FQGTGA. V gave up 3 bases and J gave up 4 bases; unmatched junction bases: 9. The CDR3 nucleotides read TGTGCCAGCAGCTTGGGCCCCGGGGGGTTTTACGAGCAGTACTTC. Encoded protein: CASSLGPGGFYEQYF.

The chain uses TRBV5-4 and TRBJ2-2; 14 bases agree with TRBD2. Germline V gene data show CDR1 as SGHNT and CDR2 as YYREEE (reference sequence). V lost 3 bases and J lost 11; bases outside the gene matches: 9. The CDR3 spans 16 residues. CDR3 in DNA: TGTGCCAGCAGCTACGGACTAGCGGGAGGCAACTTAGAGCTGTTTTTT. Translated: CASSYGLAGGNLELFF.

CDR3 in amino acids: CASARGARYGYTF. Here the CDR3 DNA reads TGTGCCAGCGCCAGGGGGGCACGGTATGGCTACACCTTC. The chain has TRBV7-3 and TRBJ1-2; 7 bases fit TRBD1. Per germline, CDR1 SGHTA and CDR2 FQGTGA. The CDR3 runs to 13 residues. J lost 5 bases, V lost 8 bases, and 8 bases had no gene match.

This chain joins TRBV10-3 and TRBJ1-4, with TRBD1 matching 7 bases. This CDR3 contains 15 residues. Germline V gene data show CDR1 as ENHRY and CDR2 as SYGVKD. V trimming: 6 bases; J trimming: 4 bases; junction bases outside the gene matches: 8. CDR3 amino acids: CAISSSGTVNEKLFF. The CDR3 DNA follows: TGTGCCATCAGCTCCTCCGGGACAGTTAATGAAAAACTGTTTTTT.

The chain combines TRBV5-6 with TRBJ2-7; 8 positions match TRBD2. Per germline, CDR1 SGHDT and CDR2 YYEEEE. After removal of 4 bases from V and 1 base from J, the junction contained 10 bases not matched to a gene. This CDR3 is 16 amino acids long. The CDR3 sequence: CASSPSPSGRSYEQYF. The CDR3 region has the DNA TGTGCCAGCAGCCCGTCACCAAGCGGGAGATCCTACGAGCAGTACTTC.